Each of the 15 T cell receptor beta chains below was sequenced from the same sample in a study of T cell responses to AZD1222 COVID-19 vaccine (dated by TCRdb to the early 2020s). Preparation of the library involved the immunoSEQ multiplex PCR assay. TCRdb obtained this table from immuneACCESS and retained in-frame rearrangements with V and J assigned. These tables miss some clones; where compared with another copy, unresolved V genes account for less than half of the shortfall, and the remainder is unexplained. This sample has about 150,000 clones in its table, and 89% of those were observed once. Clones ranked in the top ten supply just over 5% of the sample. The time point label, as the study defines it: baseline before first vaccination. The sample consisted of peripheral blood, taken on day 0 of AZD1222 vaccination. These TCRs come from an adult in good health.

CDR3 protein: CASSDSNEKLFF. The CDR3 bases are TGCGCCAGCTCTGACAGTAATGAAAAACTGTTTTTT. The J gene is TRBJ1-4, the V gene TRBV5-1, with a possible D match to TRBD1 (5 bases). CDR1 is SGHRS, CDR2 YFSETQ, per germline. There are 12 residues in the CDR3. Between the trimmed V and J ends, which lost 7 bases and 4 bases, there was a span of 8 bases.

The V and J genes are TRBV28 and TRBJ1-2; D ambiguous. With 2 bases removed from V and 8 bases from J, the gap between germline ends came to 15 bases. This CDR3 has 14 residues. Germline CDR1 is MDHEN and CDR2 is SYDVKM. The CDR3 bases are TGTGCCAGCAGTTTAACCCCCAGGAATCGGGGCTACACCTTC. It yields the protein CASSLTPRNRGYTF.

V usage is TRBV28 and J usage is TRBJ2-3; TRBD2 matches at 12 bases. The junction had 7 bases not matched to a gene; V was cut back by 5 bases and J by 4 bases. CDR3 length: 16 amino acids. Germline assignment: CDR1 MDHEN and CDR2 SYDVKM. CDR3 nucleotides: TGTGCCAGCAGTAGGACTAGCGGGATGGGGGCAGATACGCAGTATTTT. It translates to CASSRTSGMGADTQYF.

This clone was detected only a few times. The gene calls are TRBV7-9 and TRBJ2-5; D gene uncertain. The CDR3 extends over 12 amino acids. V was clipped by 5 bases and J by 5 bases, with 9 bases between them. The V gene's germline CDR1 is SEHNR and CDR2 FQNEAQ (reference sequence). This CDR3 is CASSPLRETQYF. In DNA, the CDR3 is TGTGCCAGCAGCCCACTTCGGGAGACCCAGTACTTC.

The chain combines TRBV6-2 or TRBV6-3 with TRBJ1-2; maybe TRBD1 (5 bases). The CDR3 consists of 14 residues. The V gene lost 2 bases and the J gene lost 4 bases, with 11 bases spanning the gap. In germline, CDR1 is MNHEY, CDR2 SVGEGT. CDR3 coding DNA: TGTGCCAGCAGTTACCCAGCAGGGAGCTATGGCTACACCTTC. Amino acids: CASSYPAGSYGYTF.

This chain joins TRBV6-4 and TRBJ2-3; maybe TRBD1 (6 bases). This CDR3 comprises 16 residues. V lost 0 bases, J lost 4 bases, and 14 bases lay in between. The germline V gene encodes CDR1 MRHNA and CDR2 SNTAGT. This CDR3 reads CASSDSVLGGADTQYF. In nucleotides, the CDR3 is TGTGCCAGCAGTGACTCAGTTCTTGGGGGCGCAGATACGCAGTATTTT.

The chain carries TRBV11-2 and TRBJ1-2; a possible D gene is TRBD1 (5 bases). Per germline, CDR1 SGHAT and CDR2 FQNNGV. The CDR3 is 15 residues long. V was shortened by 3 bases and J by 0 bases, with 11 bases between the two germline ends. CDR3 in DNA: TGTGCCAGCAGCTTGTCCAGGGATCCTAACTATGGCTACACCTTC. Protein product: CASSLSRDPNYGYTF.

This chain uses TRBV7-9 with TRBJ1-2; 8 bases are shared with TRBD1. V shed 3 bases and J 8 bases; nucleotides not matched to a gene: 8. CDR1 SEHNR and CDR2 FQNEAQ come from the germline V gene (reference sequence). The length of the CDR3 is 14 residues. The CDR3 here is CASSLGTTGAGYTF. CDR3 DNA: TGTGCCAGCAGCTTGGGGACGACAGGGGCCGGCTACACCTTC.

This chain's CDR3 is CASSQDMRGYEQYF. CDR3 DNA sequence: TGTGCCAGCAGCCAAGATATGAGGGGATACGAGCAGTACTTC. V usage is TRBV4-2 and J usage is TRBJ2-7, with D perhaps assigned TRBD1 or TRBD2 (5 bases each). The ends were cut back, 0 bases at V and 4 bases at J, with 10 bases in the middle. Germline values: CDR1 LGHNA, CDR2 YNFKEQ. This CDR3 has 14 amino acids.

About this clone itself: Distinct nucleotide sequences in the sample also encode this CDR3. The chain has TRBV7-2 and TRBJ2-7; 10 bases are shared with TRBD1. The ends lost 5 bases at V and 4 bases at J; junction bases unmatched: 5. The CDR3 sequence is 14 residues long. Germline V gives CDR1 SGHTA, CDR2 FQGNSA. CDR3 region: CASSRTGGLYEQYF. The CDR3, as DNA: TGTGCCAGCAGCCGGACAGGGGGTTTGTACGAGCAGTACTTC.

V and J are TRBV12-3 or TRBV12-4 and TRBJ2-7; no clear D gene. The CDR3 sequence is 11 residues long. V dropped 3 bases and J dropped 5 bases, with 5 bases sitting between them. The CDR3 spells CASSLGNEQYF. CDR3 bases: TGTGCCAGCAGTTTGGGGAACGAGCAGTACTTC.

The CDR3, as DNA: TGTGCCAGCAGCTTAGCCGCAAGATCGACCGTCTACGAGCAGTACTTC. It translates to CASSLAARSTVYEQYF. This chain uses TRBV7-8 with TRBJ2-7, with unresolved D. V lost 0 bases and J lost 3, with 15 bases in between. CDR3 length: 16 residues. Germline lookup yields CDR1 SGHVS and CDR2 FQNEAQ.

The V call is TRBV7-9, the J call TRBJ2-7; 12 bases are a match to TRBD2. The CDR3 consists of 17 residues. CDR1 is SEHNR, CDR2 FQNEAQ, per germline (reference sequence). V dropped 5 bases and J dropped 2; count of bases not matched to a gene: 10. DNA for the CDR3: TGTGCCAGCAGCCGATTTTCTAGCGGGAGGGCAACCTACGAGCAGTACTTC. It yields the protein CASSRFSSGRATYEQYF.

This chain uses TRBV11-2 with TRBJ1-4; a possible D gene is TRBD1 (5 bases). In germline, CDR1 is SGHAT, CDR2 FQNNGV. V was pared by 2 bases and J by 5 bases, with 12 bases between. The CDR3 totals 15 residues. DNA of the CDR3: TGTGCCAGCAGCTTAAGGGGTTCGGGGAATGAAAAACTGTTTTTT. This sequence encodes CASSLRGSGNEKLFF.

This clone was observed once. The chain is built from TRBV5-1 and TRBJ2-7; 9 nucleotides agree with TRBD1. Germline CDR1 is SGHRS and CDR2 is YFSETQ. The CDR3 consists of 14 residues. V dropped 5 bases and J dropped 1; count of bases not matched to a gene: 4. The CDR3 loop reads CASSVGTGSYEQYF. The DNA for the CDR3 is TGCGCCAGCAGTGTTGGGACAGGGTCCTACGAGCAGTACTTC.